This T cell receptor beta chain was documented in a study of cytomegalovirus exposure and HLA in healthy donors. As for this clone: Antigen unknown.

It was with 60 Vbeta and 13 Jbeta primers that the PCR ran. Sequencing used immunoSEQ multiplex PCR; TCRdb keeps in-frame clones, though not all of them. The sample holds about 170,000 clones, 82% seen once. Germline loops: CDR1 MDHEN, CDR2 SYDVKM. This CDR3 has 13 residues. V lost 8 bases to trimming and J lost 6 bases, with 17 bases between them. Findings and limits, study-wide: V segments that were indistinguishable, TRBV6-2 and TRBV6-3 among them, were omitted from analysis.

This TCR derives from a girl between 10 and 17 years old in good health and CMV-seropositive. V usage is TRBV28 and J usage is TRBJ2-7, with a possible D match to TRBD1 (7 bases). Sequencing was done on a sample of PBMCs. This CDR3 reads CASRQAGGFEQYF. In DNA form, the CDR3 reads TGTGCCAGCCGCCAGGCAGGGGGGTTCGAGCAGTACTTC.